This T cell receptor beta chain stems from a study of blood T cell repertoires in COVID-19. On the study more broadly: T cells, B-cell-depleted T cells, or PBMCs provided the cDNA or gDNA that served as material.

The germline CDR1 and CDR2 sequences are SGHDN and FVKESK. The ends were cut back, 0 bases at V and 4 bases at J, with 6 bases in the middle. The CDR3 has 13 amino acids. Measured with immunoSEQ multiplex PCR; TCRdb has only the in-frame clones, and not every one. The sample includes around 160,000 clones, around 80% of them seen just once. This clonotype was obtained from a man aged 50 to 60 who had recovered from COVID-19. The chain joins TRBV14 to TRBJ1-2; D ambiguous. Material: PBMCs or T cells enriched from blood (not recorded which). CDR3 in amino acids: CASSQDLGYGYTF. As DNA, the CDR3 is TGTGCCAGCAGCCAAGATCTCGGCTATGGCTACACCTTC.